A selection of T cell receptor beta chains follows, all from one sample in a study of T cell responses to AZD1222 COVID-19 vaccine. The assay was immunoSEQ multiplex PCR, and TCRdb's table has in-frame clones only and misses some. The sample has about 140,000 clones. The sample comprised peripheral blood. All receptors derive from an adult in good health. Both conserved end residues are part of each CDR3. D genes are given only for firm matches.

d_call	j_call	v_call	cdr3_nt	cdr3_aa
TRBD1	TRBJ2-1	TRBV30	TGTGCCTGGAGTGCAACCGGGACAGGGGGTAGTCTGGGGCAGTTCTTC	CAWSATGTGGSLGQFF
TRBD1	TRBJ1-6	TRBV4-1	TGCGCCAGCAGCCAAGGACAGGGCCCCCATTCACCCCTCCACTTT	CASSQGQGPHSPLHF
TRBD2	TRBJ2-2	TRBV28	TGTGCCAGCTGGAATTGGAAGCGGGGGTCCACCGGGGAGCTGTTTTTT	CASWNWKRGSTGELFF
NA	TRBJ1-5	TRBV24-1	TGTGCCACCAGTGACAAGGGACTGCAAAATCAGCCCCAGCATTTT	CATSDKGLQNQPQHF
NA	TRBJ2-7	TRBV7-9	TGTGCCAGCAGCGCCGGGACGGTCTCCTACGAGCAGTACTTC	CASSAGTVSYEQYF
NA	TRBJ2-1	TRBV10-3	TGTGCCATCAGTGTTATGGGGGGCGCGGGGAATGAGCAGTTCTTC	CAISVMGGAGNEQFF
TRBD1	TRBJ2-7	TRBV2	TGTGCCAGCAGCCCCCGGGACAGGGGCCTCATTGGGGGGGTAAAGCAGTACTTC	CASSPRDRGLIGGVKQYF
TRBD1	TRBJ1-4	TRBV7-9	TGTGCCAGCAGCGTGCCCAGTCGGGGAGGACAGGCAAATGAAAAACTGTTTTTT	CASSVPSRGGQANEKLFF
TRBD1	TRBJ2-2	TRBV23-1	TGCGCCAGCAGTCAAGTTTGGACAGGAGCAACCGGGGAGCTGTTTTTT	CASSQVWTGATGELFF
TRBD1	TRBJ2-1	TRBV4-1	TGCGCCAGCAGCCCCGGGACAGATTACAATGAGCAGTTCTTC	CASSPGTDYNEQFF
NA	TRBJ1-4	TRBV10-2	TGCGCCAGCAGTGACTGGGGGGGGAATGAAAAACTGTTTTTT	CASSDWGGNEKLFF
NA	TRBJ1-3	TRBV5-1	TGCGCCAGCAGCTTGGCGGCATCAGGAAACACCATATATTTT	CASSLAASGNTIYF
NA	TRBJ2-3	TRBV30	TGTGCCTGGAGTGTTCTTTTTCGGCTAGCCGGAGTCCCAGATACGCAGTATTTT	CAWSVLFRLAGVPDTQYF
NA	TRBJ1-1	TRBV19	TGTGCCAGTAGTATCTACCTGAACACTGAAGCTTTCTTT	CASSIYLNTEAFF
NA	TRBJ1-1	TRBV7-2	TGTGCCAGCAGCTTAGACTCGAACACTGAAGCTTTCTTT	CASSLDSNTEAFF
NA	TRBJ1-6	TRBV2	TGTGCCAGCACCCCGAGGGTAAACCAGGGTTCACCCCTCCACTTT	CASTPRVNQGSPLHF
NA	TRBJ1-2	TRBV14	TGTGCCAGCAGCCAAGTTGACACAAACTATGGCTACACCTTC	CASSQVDTNYGYTF
NA	TRBJ1-3	TRBV12-3/TRBV12-4	TGTGCCAGCAGTTTAACTGGAAACACCATATATTTT	CASSLTGNTIYF
TRBD1	TRBJ1-2	TRBV28	TGTGCCAGCAGGTTGACAGGGGGCGACGGCTACACCTTC	CASRLTGGDGYTF
NA	TRBJ1-2	TRBV3-1/TRBV3-2	TGTGCCAGCAGCCGAGGGGGGGCTTCTGGCTACACCTTC	CASSRGGASGYTF
TRBD1	TRBJ2-4	TRBV9	TGTGCCAGCAGCGGCCGGGACAGGGGAGCCAAAAACATTCAGTACTTC	CASSGRDRGAKNIQYF
NA	TRBJ1-1	TRBV18	TGTGCCAGCTCTTCGAAGGACACTGAAGCTTTCTTT	CASSSKDTEAFF
NA	TRBJ1-5	TRBV2	TGTGCCAGCAGTGAAGGGTATTTGATAGGGAATCAGCCCCAGCATTTT	CASSEGYLIGNQPQHF